This TCR beta chain was identified in a study of blood T cells in healthy people across ages. General study points: Observed TCR beta diversity per million T cells went down as age went up. This fall followed a roughly linear course with age.

A second PCR, run for roughly 7 to 12 cycles, used a sample-barcoded 5' primer plus a J-beta primer mix. Each cDNA molecule received a tag from a template-switch adaptor that had 12 random nucleotides. TCRdb itself ran the 5' RACE reads through MiXCR, one entry per CDR3 protein. The data hold about 1 million distinct CDR3 sequences, with almost 25% observed a single time. On this clonotype: Its target is not known.

The CDR3 consists of 15 residues. V lost 5 bases, J lost 6 bases, and 11 bases stayed unmatched. Germline CDR1 reads MDHEN; CDR2 reads SYDVKM. This same sample was also part of a study on T cells of mothers and their children. According to that study: cDNA synthesis used all extracted RNA, approximately 1.5 ug per 15 ul. Nobody spotted any persistent microchimeric T cell clones.

The sequenced sample was blood. The sequence was collected from a girl aged 2 to 10 in good health. The rearrangement uses TRBV28 and TRBJ2-7, with 9 bases matching TRBD2. The CDR3 nucleotides read TGTGCCAGCAGTCACCGACTAGCGGTGCCTGGCGAGCAGTACTTC. This encodes CASSHRLAVPGEQYF.